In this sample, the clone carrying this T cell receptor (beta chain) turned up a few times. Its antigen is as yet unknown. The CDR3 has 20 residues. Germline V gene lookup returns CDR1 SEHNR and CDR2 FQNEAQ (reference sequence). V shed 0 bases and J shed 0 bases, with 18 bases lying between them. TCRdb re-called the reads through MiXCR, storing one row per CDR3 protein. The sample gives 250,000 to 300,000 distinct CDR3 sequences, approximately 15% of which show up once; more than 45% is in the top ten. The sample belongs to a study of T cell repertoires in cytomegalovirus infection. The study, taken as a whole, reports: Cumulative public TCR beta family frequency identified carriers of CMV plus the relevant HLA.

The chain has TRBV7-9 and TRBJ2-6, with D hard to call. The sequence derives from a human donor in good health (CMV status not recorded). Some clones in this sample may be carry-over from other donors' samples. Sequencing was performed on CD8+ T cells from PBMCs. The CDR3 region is CASSLASAYLMDSGANVLTF. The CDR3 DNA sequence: TGTGCCAGCAGCTTAGCTTCCGCTTACCTCATGGACTCTGGGGCCAACGTCCTGACTTTC.